What follows are 10 T cell receptor beta chains derived from one specimen sequenced in a study of lymphopenia after photon versus proton radiotherapy. Only in-frame clones appear in the TCRdb table, and some are missing; sequencing was by immunoSEQ multiplex PCR. The data contain some 70,000 clones, more than 75% of them seen just once; the ten biggest clones take up 10% to 11%. The sequencing used peripheral blood, collected from a patient treated with proton-based radiotherapy. The receptors here all came from an elderly man with esophageal cancer.

V is TRBV9 and J is TRBJ2-5; the D is unclear. V was pared by 0 bases and J by 1 base, with 13 bases between. Germline loops: CDR1 SGDLS, CDR2 YYNGEE. This CDR3 contains 16 residues. The CDR3 region has the DNA TGTGCCAGCAGCGTAGGAGTGGGTAGTCGCCAAGAGACCCAGTACTTC. As protein: CASSVGVGSRQETQYF. The complete variable domain, with remaining parts taken from reference TRBV9 and TRBJ2-5, reads DSGVTQTPKHLITATGQRVTLRCSPRSGDLSVYWYQQSLDQGLQFLIQYYNGEERAKGNILERFSAQQFPDLHSELNLSSLELGDSALYFCASSVGVGSRQETQYFGPGTRLLVL.

The V and J genes are TRBV6-4 and TRBJ2-7; no clear D. Between the trimmed V and J ends, which lost 6 bases and 3 bases, there was a span of 12 bases. Germline CDR1 and CDR2: MRHNA and SNTAGT. CDR3 length equals 13 residues. CDR3 DNA: TGTGCCAGCAGGACTTCGCCTAACTACGAGCAGTACTTC. Protein product: CASRTSPNYEQYF.

The chain has TRBV5-4 and TRBJ2-1; weak D call: TRBD2 (6 bases). This CDR3 contains 16 residues. Trimming shortened V by 1 base and J by 6 bases, and 17 bases separated the two germline ends. CDR1 is SGHNT, CDR2 YYREEE, per germline (reference sequence). DNA of the CDR3: TGTGCCAGCAGCTTGCAGGCGGGATTGTACGGCAATGAGCAGTTCTTC. It encodes CASSLQAGLYGNEQFF.

The V and J genes are TRBV5-1 and TRBJ2-2, with a possible D match to TRBD2 (5 bases). Germline V gives CDR1 SGHRS, CDR2 YFSETQ. Trimming cost V 5 bases and J 4 bases, with 15 bases left between them. The CDR3 has 15 residues. CDR3 sequence reads: CASRTGSLSTGELFF. CDR3 DNA sequence: TGCGCCAGCAGGACGGGAAGCTTAAGCACCGGGGAGCTGTTTTTT.

The chain combines TRBV2 with TRBJ1-1; 7 positions agree with TRBD1. Germline trimming cut 5 bases from V and 4 bases from J; bases unmatched to any gene: 4. The CDR3 is made up of 13 amino acids. Germline-derived CDR1 and CDR2 are SNHLY and FYNNEI. In nucleotides, the CDR3 is TGTGCCAGCAGTATGGGACAGACCACTGAAGCTTTCTTT. It translates to CASSMGQTTEAFF.

The CDR3 spells CASSQDLALTQYF. The CDR3 DNA sequence: TGCGCCAGCAGCCAAGATCTCGCGCTTACCCAGTACTTC. The chain employs TRBV4-3 and TRBJ2-5, with D unclear. Germline V CDR1 and CDR2: LGHNA, YSLEER. The CDR3 has 13 residues. V lost 0 bases and J 8 bases, leaving 10 bases between the germline ends.

The chain links TRBV9 to TRBJ2-3; 9 bases are a match to TRBD2. The CDR3 is 15 amino acids. After removal of 4 bases from V and 1 base from J, the junction contained 4 bases not matched to a gene. Germline-derived CDR1 and CDR2 are SGDLS and YYNGEE. The CDR3 region is CASSQRTSGTDTQYF. CDR3 sequence (DNA): TGTGCCAGCAGCCAACGGACTAGCGGCACAGATACGCAGTATTTT.

This chain connects TRBV19 to TRBJ2-4, with TRBD2 as a possible D gene (6 bases). The germline CDR1 and CDR2 sequences are LNHDA and SQIVND (reference sequence). The length of the CDR3 is 15 residues. The V end was cut by 1 base, the J end by 4 bases, with 11 bases between. Here the CDR3 DNA reads TGTGCCAGTAGTATAGTGGCGGGGTCAAAAAACATTCAGTACTTC. The encoded protein is CASSIVAGSKNIQYF.

The rearrangement joins TRBV5-1 to TRBJ2-7, with 9 bases identical to TRBD2. Germline V lookup: CDR1 SGHRS, CDR2 YFSETQ. J was trimmed by 7 bases and V by 0 bases; bases with no gene match: 8. The CDR3 runs 15 residues. The CDR3 region is CASSLAAGGGLEQYF. The CDR3 DNA sequence: TGCGCCAGCAGCTTGGCAGCGGGAGGTGGACTGGAGCAGTACTTC.

The CDR3 DNA reads as TGTGCCAGCAGCTTAACCGGACAGGACTACGAGCAGTACTTC. Translating it yields CASSLTGQDYEQYF. The V and J genes are TRBV7-8 and TRBJ2-7; 7 bases fit TRBD1. With V trimmed by 2 bases and J by 3 bases, 4 bases remained unmatched. This CDR3 is built from 14 residues. The germline CDR1 and CDR2 sequences are SGHVS and FQNEAQ. Supplemented by reference TRBV7-8 and TRBJ2-7, the full variable domain reads GAGVSQSPRYKVAKRGQDVALRCDPISGHVSLFWYQQALGQGPEFLTYFQNEAQLDKSGLPSDRFFAERPEGSVSTLKIQRTQQEDSAVYLCASSLTGQDYEQYFGPGTRLTVT.